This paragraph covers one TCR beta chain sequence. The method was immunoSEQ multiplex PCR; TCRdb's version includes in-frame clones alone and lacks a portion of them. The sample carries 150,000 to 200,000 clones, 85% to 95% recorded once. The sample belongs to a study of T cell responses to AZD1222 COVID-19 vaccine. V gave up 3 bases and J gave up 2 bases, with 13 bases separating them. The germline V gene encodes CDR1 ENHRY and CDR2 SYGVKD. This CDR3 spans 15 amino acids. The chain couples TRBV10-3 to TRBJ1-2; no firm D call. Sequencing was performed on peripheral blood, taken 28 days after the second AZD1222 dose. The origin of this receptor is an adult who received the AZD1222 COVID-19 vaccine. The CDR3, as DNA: TGTGCCATCAGTGATAAAGGACTGGCGAACTATGGCTACACCTTC. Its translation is CAISDKGLANYGYTF.